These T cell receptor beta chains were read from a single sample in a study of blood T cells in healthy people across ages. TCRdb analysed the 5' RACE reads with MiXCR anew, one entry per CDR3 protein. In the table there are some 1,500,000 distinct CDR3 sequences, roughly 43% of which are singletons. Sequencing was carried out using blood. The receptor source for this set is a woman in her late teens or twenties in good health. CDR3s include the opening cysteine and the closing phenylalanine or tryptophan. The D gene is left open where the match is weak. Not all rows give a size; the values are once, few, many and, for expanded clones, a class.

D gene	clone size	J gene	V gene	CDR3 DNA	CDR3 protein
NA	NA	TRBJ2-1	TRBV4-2	TGTGCCAGCAGCCAAGTTCAGGAGGCGGGGCTAGGCAATGAGCAGTTCTTC	CASSQVQEAGLGNEQFF
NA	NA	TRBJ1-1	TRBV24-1	TGTGCCACCGGGAAATCGGTCCGGGGGAACACTGAAGCTTTCTTT	CATGKSVRGNTEAFF
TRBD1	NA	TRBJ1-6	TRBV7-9	TGTGCCAGCAGCCAACAGGGGGTTAATTCACCCCTCCACTTT	CASSQQGVNSPLHF
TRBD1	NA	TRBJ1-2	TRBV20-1	TGCAGTGCTAGAGACCGTAGGACAGGGTCCTATGGCTACACCTTC	CSARDRRTGSYGYTF
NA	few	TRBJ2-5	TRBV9	TGTGCCAGCAGCCAGGGACTGACAAAAGAGACCCAGTACTTC	CASSQGLTKETQYF
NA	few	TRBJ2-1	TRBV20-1	TGCAGTGCCCGTCGGAGCAGGTCCTACAATGAGCAGTTCTTC	CSARRSRSYNEQFF
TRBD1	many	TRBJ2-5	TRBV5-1	TGCGCCAGCAGCTTCCTGGGACAGAGACAAGAGACCCAGTACTTC	CASSFLGQRQETQYF
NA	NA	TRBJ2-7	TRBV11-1	TGTGCCAGCAGCTTAGTGCGGGGCCCCGACGAGCAGTACTTC	CASSLVRGPDEQYF
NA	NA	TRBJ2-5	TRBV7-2	TGTGCCAGCAGCTTAGAATTGGCGGGGCAGACCCAGTACTTC	CASSLELAGQTQYF
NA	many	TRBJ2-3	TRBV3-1	TGTGCCAGCAGCCGGACAAGCAGCACAGATACGCAGTATTTT	CASSRTSSTDTQYF
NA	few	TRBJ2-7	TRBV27	TGTGCCAGCAGTCCCGACAGGTTCACCTACGAGCAGTACTTC	CASSPDRFTYEQYF
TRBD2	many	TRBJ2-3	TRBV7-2	TGTGCCAGCAGCTTAGAACTAGCGGGGGGTTCGCAGTATTTT	CASSLELAGGSQYF
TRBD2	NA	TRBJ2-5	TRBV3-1	TGTGCCAGCAGCCAACCGACTAGCGGGGACGAGACCCAGTACTTC	CASSQPTSGDETQYF
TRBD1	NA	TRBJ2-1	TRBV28	TGTGCCAGCAGCCACGGGACAGGGAGCGATGAGCAGTTCTTC	CASSHGTGSDEQFF
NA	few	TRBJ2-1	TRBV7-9	TGTGCCACCGGGGCTAGCGCCTACAATGAGCAGTTCTTC	CATGASAYNEQFF
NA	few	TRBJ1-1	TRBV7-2	TGTGCCAGCAGCACCCACCAGGGCCTAGCTGAAGCTTTCTTT	CASSTHQGLAEAFF
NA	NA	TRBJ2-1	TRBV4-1	TGCGCCAGCGGCGTGGGGGGCTCCTACAATGAGCAGTTCTTC	CASGVGGSYNEQFF
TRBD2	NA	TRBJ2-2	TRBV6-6	TGTGCCAGCAGTTACCTCCTAGCGGGCCGCACCGGGGAGCTGTTTTTT	CASSYLLAGRTGELFF
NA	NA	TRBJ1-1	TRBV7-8	TGTGTCAGCAGCTTAGATGAGGTGGGGAACACTGAAGCTTTCTTT	CVSSLDEVGNTEAFF
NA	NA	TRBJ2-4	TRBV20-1	TGCAGTGCTACGGGACACCAGATAGCCAAAAACATTCAGTACTTC	CSATGHQIAKNIQYF
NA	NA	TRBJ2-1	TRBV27	TGTGCCAGCAGTTTACTCGGGACAGCGGGGGTGGTCGAGCAGTTCTTC	CASSLLGTAGVVEQFF
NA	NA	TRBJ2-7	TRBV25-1	TGTGCCAGCAGTGACAGGGCCTTTTACAATGAGCAGTACTTC	CASSDRAFYNEQYF
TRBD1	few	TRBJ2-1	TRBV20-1	TGCAGTGCTACGAACAGGGGTCATGAGCAGTTCTTC	CSATNRGHEQFF
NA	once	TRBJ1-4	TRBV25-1	TGTGCCAGCAGTGAAACGGGGCGAAGGGGAGAAAAACTGTTTTTT	CASSETGRRGEKLFF
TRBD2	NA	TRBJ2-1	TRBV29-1	TGCAGCGTTGTTCTTCGGGCGGGGGGAGGCCGTGAGCAGTTCTTC	CSVVLRAGGGREQFF
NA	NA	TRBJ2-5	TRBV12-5	TGTGCTAGTGGTTTCGGTCGGACTGTGCAAGAGACCCAGTACTTC	CASGFGRTVQETQYF
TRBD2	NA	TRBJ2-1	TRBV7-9	TGTGCCCGCAGCCACACGACTAGCGCCAATGAGCAGTTCTTC	CARSHTTSANEQFF
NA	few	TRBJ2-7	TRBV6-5	TGTGCCAGCAGTTATCAGACTCGTGGCTCCTACGAGCAGTACTTC	CASSYQTRGSYEQYF
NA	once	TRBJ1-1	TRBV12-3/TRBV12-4	TGTGCCAGCAGTCTAAGAGTAATGGGCACTGAAGCTTTCTTT	CASSLRVMGTEAFF
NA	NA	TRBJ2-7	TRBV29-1	TGCAGCGTTGGCTCCGTCCTCTCCTACGAGCAGTACTTC	CSVGSVLSYEQYF
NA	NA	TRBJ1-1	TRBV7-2	TGTGCCAGCAGCTTATGGCCGGGGCGGGACACTGAAGCTTTCTTT	CASSLWPGRDTEAFF
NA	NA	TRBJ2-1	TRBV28	TGTGCCAGCAGAGTACAGGGTATGCGTGAGCAGTTCTTC	CASRVQGMREQFF
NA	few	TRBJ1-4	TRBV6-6	TGTGCCAGCGGGGGACGGTCGATTGGAAAACTGTTTTTT	CASGGRSIGKLFF
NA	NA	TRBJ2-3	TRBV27	TGTGCCAGCAGTTTATTCCCTCGGCGGAATGCGCAGTATTTT	CASSLFPRRNAQYF
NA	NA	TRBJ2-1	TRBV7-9	TGTGCCAGCAGCCCCTACCGTGGGGGCGGCGTAAATGAGCAGTTCTTC	CASSPYRGGGVNEQFF
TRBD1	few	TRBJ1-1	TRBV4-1	TGCGCCAGCAGCCGTAACAGGGGAGGGGGAGCTTTCTTT	CASSRNRGGGAFF
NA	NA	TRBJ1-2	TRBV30	TGTGCCTGGAGTCTCAGAGCGCAGGGGGGCTACACCTTC	CAWSLRAQGGYTF
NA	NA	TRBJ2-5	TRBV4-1	TGCGCCAGCAGCCAGATGGGGAGAGGGAGGCAAGAGACCCAGTACTTC	CASSQMGRGRQETQYF
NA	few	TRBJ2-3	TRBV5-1	TGCGCCAGCAGCTACACCGCGCCTACAGATACGCAGTATTTT	CASSYTAPTDTQYF
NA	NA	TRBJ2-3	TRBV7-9	TGTGCCAGCAGCTTAGTGGGCACAGCCGCTAGCACAGATACGCAGTATTTT	CASSLVGTAASTDTQYF